This entry features one T cell receptor (beta chain) sequence. The antigen is undetermined. The length of the CDR3 is 15 residues. V was shortened by 1 base and J by 3 bases, with 13 bases between the two germline ends. Germline CDR1 reads GTSNPN; CDR2 reads SVGIG (reference sequence). This entry belongs to a study of T-cell memory formation after mild COVID-19. Across the whole study: Largely donor-specific sequence clusters came from two donors.

Findings and caveats of the study: Day 15 to 85 contracting clones showed balanced CD4/CD8; day 15 to 37 expanders favored CD4+.

TCR alpha and TCR beta cDNA libraries carrying sample barcodes and UMIs were produced by 5'RACE using constant-segment primers. MiXCR was run by TCRdb on the 5' RACE reads, yielding one entry per CDR3 protein. The sample has 200,000 or so distinct CDR3 sequences, 16% seen once; the top ten hold roughly 1.9%. The chain uses TRBV30 and TRBJ1-3, with a possible D match to TRBD1 (6 bases). The sequenced sample consisted of PBMCs or a T cell subset sorted from them (not recorded which). The receptor comes from an adult woman who had mild COVID-19 (a few samples of this study predate the infection). Cell type and time point are not known. Written as DNA, the CDR3 is TGTGCCTGGAGTGGTACGGGGGCAGTTGGAAACACCATATATTTT. This codes for CAWSGTGAVGNTIYF.